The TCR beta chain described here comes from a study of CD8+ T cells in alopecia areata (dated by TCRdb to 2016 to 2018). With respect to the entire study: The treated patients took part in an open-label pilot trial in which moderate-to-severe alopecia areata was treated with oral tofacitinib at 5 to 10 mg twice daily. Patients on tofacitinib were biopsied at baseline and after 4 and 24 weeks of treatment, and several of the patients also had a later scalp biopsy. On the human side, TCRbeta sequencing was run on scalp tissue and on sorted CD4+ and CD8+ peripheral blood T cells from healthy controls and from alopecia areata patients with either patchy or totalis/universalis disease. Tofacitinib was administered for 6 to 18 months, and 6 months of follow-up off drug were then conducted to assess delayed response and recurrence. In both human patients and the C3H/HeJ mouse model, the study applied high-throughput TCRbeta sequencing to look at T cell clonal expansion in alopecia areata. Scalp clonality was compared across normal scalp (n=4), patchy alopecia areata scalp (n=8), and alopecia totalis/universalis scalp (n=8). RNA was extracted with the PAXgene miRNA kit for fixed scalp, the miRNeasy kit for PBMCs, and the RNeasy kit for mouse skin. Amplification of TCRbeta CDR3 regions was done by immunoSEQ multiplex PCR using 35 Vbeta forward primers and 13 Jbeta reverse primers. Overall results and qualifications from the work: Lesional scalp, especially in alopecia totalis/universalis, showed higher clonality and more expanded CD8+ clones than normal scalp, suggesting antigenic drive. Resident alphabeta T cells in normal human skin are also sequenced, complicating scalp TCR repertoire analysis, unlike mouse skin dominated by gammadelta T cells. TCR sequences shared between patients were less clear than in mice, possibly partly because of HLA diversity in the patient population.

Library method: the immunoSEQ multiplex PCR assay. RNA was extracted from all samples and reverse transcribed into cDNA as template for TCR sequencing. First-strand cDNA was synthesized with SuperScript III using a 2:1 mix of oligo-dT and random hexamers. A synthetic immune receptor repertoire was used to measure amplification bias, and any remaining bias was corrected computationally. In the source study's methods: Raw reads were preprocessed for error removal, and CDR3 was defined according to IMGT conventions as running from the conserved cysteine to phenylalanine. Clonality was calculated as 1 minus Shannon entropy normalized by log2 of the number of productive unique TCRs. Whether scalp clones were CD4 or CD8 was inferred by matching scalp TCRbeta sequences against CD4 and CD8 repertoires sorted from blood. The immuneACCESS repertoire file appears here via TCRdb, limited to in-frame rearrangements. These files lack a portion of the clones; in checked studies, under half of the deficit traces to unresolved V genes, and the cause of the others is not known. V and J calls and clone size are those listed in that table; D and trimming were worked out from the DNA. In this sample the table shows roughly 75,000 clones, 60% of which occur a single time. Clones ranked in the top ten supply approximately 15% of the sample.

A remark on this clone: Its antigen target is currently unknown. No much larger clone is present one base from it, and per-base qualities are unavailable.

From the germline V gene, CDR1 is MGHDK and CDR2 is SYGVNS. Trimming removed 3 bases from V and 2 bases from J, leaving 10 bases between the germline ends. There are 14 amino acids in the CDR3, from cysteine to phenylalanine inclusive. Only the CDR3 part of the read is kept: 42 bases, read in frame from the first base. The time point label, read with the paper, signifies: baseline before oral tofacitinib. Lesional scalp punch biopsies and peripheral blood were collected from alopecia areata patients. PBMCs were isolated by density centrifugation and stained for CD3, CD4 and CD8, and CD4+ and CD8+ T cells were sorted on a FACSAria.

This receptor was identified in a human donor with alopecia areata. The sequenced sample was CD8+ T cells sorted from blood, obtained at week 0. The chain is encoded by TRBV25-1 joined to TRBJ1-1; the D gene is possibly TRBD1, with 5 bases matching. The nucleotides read TGTGCCAGCAGTGACTCAAGGGACAACACTGAAGCTTTCTTT. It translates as CASSDSRDNTEAFF.